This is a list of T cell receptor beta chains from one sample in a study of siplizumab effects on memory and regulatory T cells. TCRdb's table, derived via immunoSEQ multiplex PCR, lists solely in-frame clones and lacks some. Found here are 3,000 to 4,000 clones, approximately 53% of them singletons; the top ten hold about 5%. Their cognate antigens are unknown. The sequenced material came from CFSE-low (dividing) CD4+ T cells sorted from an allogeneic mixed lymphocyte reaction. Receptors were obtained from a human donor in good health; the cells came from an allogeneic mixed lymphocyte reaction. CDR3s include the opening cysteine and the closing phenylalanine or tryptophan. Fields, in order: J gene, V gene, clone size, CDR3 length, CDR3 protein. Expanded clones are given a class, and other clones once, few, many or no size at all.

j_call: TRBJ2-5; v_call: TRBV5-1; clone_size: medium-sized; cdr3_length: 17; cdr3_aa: CASRKGLVSVFQETQYF
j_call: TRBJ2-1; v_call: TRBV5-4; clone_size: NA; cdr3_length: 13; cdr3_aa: CASSTGGPSRQFF
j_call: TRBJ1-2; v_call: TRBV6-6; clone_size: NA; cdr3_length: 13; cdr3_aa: CASTLGRERGYTF
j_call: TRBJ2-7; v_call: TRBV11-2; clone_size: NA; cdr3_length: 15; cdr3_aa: CASSLDQGGFYEQYF
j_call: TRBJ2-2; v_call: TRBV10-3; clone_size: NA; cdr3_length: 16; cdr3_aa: CAISSGGGIGGGELFF
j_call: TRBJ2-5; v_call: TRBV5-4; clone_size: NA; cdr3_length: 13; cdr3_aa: CASSPEWGETQYF
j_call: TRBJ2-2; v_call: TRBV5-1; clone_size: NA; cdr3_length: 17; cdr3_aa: CASSLTAGGPNTGELFF
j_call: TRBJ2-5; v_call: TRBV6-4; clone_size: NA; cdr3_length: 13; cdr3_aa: CASILPTQETQYF
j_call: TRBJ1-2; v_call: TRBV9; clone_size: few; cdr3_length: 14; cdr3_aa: CASTGTGTSYGYTF
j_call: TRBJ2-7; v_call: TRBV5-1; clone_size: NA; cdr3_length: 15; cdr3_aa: CASSLAPTGAYEQYF
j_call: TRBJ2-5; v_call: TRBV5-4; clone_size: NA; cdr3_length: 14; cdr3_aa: CASSFGGRQETQYF
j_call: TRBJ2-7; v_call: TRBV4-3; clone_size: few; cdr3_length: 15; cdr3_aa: CASSQEARVTYEQYF
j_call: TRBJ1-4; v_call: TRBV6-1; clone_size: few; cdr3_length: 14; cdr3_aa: CASSTGRSGEKLFF
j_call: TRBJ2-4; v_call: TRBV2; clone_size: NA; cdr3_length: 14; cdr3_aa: CASSVGAGRNIQYF
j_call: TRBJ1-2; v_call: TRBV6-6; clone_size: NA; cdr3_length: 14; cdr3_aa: CASSYLTENYGYTF
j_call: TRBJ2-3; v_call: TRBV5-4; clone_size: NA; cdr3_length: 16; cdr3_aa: CASSPQGGQTTDTQYF
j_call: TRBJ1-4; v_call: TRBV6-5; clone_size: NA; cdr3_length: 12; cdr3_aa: CASSSPGEKLFF
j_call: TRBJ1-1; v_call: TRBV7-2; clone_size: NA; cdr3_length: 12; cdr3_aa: CASSSQILVAFF
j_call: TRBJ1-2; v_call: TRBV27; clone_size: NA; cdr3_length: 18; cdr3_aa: CASSPYVTGTGPWGGYTF
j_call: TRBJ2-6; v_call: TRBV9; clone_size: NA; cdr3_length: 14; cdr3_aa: CASSVLSGANVLTF
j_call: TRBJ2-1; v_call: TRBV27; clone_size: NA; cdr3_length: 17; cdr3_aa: CASSRLPGQASSREQFF
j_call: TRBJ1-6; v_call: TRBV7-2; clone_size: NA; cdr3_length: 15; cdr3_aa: CASSLGVGNVKPLHF
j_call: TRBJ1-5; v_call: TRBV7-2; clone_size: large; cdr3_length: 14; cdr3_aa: CASSLAGPGGPQHF
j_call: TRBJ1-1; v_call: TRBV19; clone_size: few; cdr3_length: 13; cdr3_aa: CASSNVRGTEAFF
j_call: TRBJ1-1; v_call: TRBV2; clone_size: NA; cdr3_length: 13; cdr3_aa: CASSGPGQGEAFF
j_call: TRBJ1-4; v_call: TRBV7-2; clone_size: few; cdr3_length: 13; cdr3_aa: CASTRSRGEKLFF
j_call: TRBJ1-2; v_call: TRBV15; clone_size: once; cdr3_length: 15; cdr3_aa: CATSSGDTPNYGYTF
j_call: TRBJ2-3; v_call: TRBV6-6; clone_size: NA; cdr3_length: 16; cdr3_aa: CASSYGIAGGLDTQYF
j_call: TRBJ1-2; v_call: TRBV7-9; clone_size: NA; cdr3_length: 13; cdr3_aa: CASSFPPGGGYTF
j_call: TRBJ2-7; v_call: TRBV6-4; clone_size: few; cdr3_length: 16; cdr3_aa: CASRPGLAGGHYEQYF
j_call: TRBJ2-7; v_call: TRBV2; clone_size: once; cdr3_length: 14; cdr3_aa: CASGWDRDSYEQYF
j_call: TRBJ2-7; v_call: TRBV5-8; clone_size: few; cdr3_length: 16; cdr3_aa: CASPSKGGSAIYEQYF
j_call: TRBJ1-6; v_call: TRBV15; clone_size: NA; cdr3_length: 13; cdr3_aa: CATSTGGNSPLHF
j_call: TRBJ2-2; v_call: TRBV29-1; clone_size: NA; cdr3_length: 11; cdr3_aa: CSVWNTGELFF
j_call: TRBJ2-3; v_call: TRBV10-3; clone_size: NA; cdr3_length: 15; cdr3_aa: CAISELSRGTDTQYF
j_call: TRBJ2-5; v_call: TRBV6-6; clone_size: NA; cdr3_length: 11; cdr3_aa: CASSYGETQYF
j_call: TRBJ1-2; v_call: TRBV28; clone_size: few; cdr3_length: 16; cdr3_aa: CASSYGGTTLLYGYTF
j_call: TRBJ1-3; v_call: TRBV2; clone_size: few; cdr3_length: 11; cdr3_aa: CASSEGNTIYF
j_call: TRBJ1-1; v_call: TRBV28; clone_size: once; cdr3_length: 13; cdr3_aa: CASLLRGDTEAFF
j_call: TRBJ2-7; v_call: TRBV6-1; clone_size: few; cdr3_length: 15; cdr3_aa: CASSPMGGALSEQYF
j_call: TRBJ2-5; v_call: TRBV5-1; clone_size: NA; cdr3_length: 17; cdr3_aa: CASSTGLAGGIQETQYF
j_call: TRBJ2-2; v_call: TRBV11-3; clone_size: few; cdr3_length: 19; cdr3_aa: CASSPSLLAGGLLTGELFF
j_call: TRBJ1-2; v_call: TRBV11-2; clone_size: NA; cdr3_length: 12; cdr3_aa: CASSRTGYGYTF
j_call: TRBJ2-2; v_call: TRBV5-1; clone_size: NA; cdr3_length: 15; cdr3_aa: CASSFGGLNTGELFF
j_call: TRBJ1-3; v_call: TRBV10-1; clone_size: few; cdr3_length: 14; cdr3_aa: CAGNPQGAGNTIYF
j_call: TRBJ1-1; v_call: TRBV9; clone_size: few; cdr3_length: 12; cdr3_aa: CASSVMNTEAFF
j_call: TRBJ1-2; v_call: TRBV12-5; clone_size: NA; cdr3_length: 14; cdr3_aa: CASGLFQEGNGYTF
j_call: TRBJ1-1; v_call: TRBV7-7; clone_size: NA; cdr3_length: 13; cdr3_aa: CASSRDRNTEAFF
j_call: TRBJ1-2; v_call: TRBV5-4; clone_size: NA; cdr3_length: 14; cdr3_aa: CASSLAVVTYGYTF
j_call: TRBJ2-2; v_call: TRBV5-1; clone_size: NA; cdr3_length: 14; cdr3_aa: CASSLGGSTGELFF
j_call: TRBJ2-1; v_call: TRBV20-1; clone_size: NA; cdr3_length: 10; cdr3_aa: CSAIYNEQFF
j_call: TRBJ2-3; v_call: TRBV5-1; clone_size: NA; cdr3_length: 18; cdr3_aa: CASSPYLSRTSSTDTQYF
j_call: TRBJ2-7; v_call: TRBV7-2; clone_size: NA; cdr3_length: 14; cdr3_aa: CASSLRQGAYEQYF